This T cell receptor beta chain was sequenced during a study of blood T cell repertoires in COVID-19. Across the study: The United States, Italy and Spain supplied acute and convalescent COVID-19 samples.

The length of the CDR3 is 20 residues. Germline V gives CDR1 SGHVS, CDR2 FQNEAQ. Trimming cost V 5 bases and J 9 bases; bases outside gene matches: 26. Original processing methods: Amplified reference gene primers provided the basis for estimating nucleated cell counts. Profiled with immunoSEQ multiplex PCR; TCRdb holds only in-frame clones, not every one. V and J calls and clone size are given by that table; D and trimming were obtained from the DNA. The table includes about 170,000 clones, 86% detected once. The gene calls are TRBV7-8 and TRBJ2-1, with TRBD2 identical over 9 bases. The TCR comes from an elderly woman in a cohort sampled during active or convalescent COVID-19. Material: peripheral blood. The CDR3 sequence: CASSPRIAGAVRSSRIEQFF. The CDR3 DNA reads TGTGCCAGCAGCCCACGGATAGCGGGGGCCGTTCGATCTTCCCGCATTGAGCAGTTCTTC.